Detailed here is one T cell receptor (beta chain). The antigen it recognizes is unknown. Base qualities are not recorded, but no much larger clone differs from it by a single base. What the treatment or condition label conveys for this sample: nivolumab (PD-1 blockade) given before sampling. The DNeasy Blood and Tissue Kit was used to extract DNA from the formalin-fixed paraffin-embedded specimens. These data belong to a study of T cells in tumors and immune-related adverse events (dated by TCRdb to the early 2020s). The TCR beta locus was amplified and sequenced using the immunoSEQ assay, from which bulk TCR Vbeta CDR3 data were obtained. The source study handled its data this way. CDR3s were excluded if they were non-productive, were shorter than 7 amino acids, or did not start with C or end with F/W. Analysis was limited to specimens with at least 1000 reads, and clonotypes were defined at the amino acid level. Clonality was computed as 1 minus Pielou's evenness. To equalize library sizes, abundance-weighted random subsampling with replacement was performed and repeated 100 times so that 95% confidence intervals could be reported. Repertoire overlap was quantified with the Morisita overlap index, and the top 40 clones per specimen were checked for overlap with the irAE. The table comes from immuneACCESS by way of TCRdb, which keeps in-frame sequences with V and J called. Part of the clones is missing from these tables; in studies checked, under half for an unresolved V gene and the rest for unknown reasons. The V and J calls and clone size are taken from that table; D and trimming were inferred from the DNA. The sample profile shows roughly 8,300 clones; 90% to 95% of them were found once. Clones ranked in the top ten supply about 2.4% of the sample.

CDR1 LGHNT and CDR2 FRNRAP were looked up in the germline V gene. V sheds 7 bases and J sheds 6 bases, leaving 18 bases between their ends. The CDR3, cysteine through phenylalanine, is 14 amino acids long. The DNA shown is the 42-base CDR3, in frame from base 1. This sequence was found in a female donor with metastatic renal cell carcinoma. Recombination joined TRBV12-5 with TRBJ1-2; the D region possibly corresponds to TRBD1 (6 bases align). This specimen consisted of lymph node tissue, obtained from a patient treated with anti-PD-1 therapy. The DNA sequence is TGTGCTAGTGCTCTGTTTGGAGGGGGACATGGCTACACCTTC. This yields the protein CASALFGGGHGYTF.